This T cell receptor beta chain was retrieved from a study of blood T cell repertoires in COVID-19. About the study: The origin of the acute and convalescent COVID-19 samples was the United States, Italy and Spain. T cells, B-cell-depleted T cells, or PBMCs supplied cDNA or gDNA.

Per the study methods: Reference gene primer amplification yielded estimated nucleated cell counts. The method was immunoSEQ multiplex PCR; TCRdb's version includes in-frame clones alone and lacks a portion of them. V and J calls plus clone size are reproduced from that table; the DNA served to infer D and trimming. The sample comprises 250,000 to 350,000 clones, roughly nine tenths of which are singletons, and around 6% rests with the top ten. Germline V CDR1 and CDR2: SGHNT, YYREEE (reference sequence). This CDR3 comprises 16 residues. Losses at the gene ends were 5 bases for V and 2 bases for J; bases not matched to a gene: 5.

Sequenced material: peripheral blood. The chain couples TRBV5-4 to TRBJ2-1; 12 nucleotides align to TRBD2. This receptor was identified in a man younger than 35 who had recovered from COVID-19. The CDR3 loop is CASRGLAGGPYNEQFF. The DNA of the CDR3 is TGTGCCAGCAGAGGCCTAGCGGGGGGGCCCTACAATGAGCAGTTCTTC.